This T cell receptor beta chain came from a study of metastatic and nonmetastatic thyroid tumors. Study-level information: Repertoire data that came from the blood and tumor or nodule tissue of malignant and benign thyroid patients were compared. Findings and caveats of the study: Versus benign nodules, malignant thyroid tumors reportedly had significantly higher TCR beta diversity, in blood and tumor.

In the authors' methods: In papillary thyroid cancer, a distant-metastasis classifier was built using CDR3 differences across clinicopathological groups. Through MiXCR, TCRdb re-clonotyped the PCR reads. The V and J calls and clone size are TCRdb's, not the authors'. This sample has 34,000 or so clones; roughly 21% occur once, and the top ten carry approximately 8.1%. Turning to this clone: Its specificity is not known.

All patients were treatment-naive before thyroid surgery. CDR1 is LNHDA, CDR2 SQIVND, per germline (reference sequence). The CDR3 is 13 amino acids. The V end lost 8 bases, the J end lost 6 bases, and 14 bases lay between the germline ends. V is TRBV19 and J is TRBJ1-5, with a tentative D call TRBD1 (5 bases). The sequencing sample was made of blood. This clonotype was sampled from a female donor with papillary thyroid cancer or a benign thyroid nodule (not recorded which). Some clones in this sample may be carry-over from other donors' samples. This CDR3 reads CASDSVGGQPQHF. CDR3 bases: TGTGCCAGTGACAGTGTAGGAGGTCAGCCCCAGCATTTT.